Below, 6 T cell receptor beta chains from the same sample are listed, as sequenced in a study of shared clonotypes between healthy human individuals. Repertoires were generated with immunoSEQ multiplex PCR, while TCRdb's copy carries only in-frame clones and drops some. The sample gives more than 1 million clones, approximately 80% of which show up once; more than 0.45% is in the top ten. Sequencing was performed on memory CD4+ T cells from PBMCs. Subset indicated: CD45RA-negative fraction. These receptors all stem from a man between 18 and 29 years old in good health. Some clones in this sample may be carry-over from other donors' samples.

This clone was detected once. The V and J genes are TRBV4-3 and TRBJ1-5; 7 bases agree with TRBD1. Germline V lookup: CDR1 LGHNA, CDR2 YSLEER. J lost 3 bases, V lost 4 bases, and 6 bases had no gene match. This CDR3 has 15 amino acids. CDR3 residues: CASSRKTGNNQPQHF. The DNA of the CDR3 is TGCGCCAGCAGCCGAAAGACAGGGAACAATCAGCCCCAGCATTTT.

In this sample, this clone turned up once. This same CDR3 is encoded by further DNA sequences in the sample. The chain is built from TRBV27 and TRBJ2-5, with no clear D. Germline V lookup: CDR1 MNHEY, CDR2 SMNVEV (reference sequence). V lost 2 bases, J lost 2 bases, and 9 bases lay in between. The CDR3 runs to 14 residues. CDR3 nucleotide sequence: TGTGCCAGCAGTTTAAGCCGTCGACAAGAGACCCAGTACTTC. Protein: CASSLSRRQETQYF.

The rearrangement joins TRBV28 to TRBJ1-4, with unresolved D. Germline V gene sequence: CDR1 MDHEN, CDR2 SYDVKM. The V gene lost 8 bases and the J gene lost 8 bases, with 12 bases spanning the gap. CDR3 length: 12 amino acids. CDR3 region: CASRSMREKLFF. The CDR3 DNA sequence: TGTGCCAGCCGATCAATGCGGGAAAAACTGTTTTTT.

The chain recombines TRBV29-1 with TRBJ2-1, with 9 bases fitting TRBD2. The V and J ends lost 3 bases and 7 bases, in that order; junction bases with no gene match: 10. The V gene's germline CDR1 is SQVTM and CDR2 ANQGSEA. CDR3 size: 15 residues. CDR3 nucleotides: TGCAGCGTTGATCGGGTAGCGGGAGCCCTAAATGAGCAGTTCTTC. Protein product: CSVDRVAGALNEQFF.

The chain employs TRBV5-1 and TRBJ2-3; TRBD1 is a possible D gene (6 bases). CDR3 length: 13 amino acids. Germline V gene lookup returns CDR1 SGHRS and CDR2 YFSETQ. V lost 4 bases, J lost 5 bases, and 11 bases lay in between. The DNA of the CDR3 is TGCGCCAGCAGCCCTCCGACAGGAGATACGCAGTATTTT. Its translation: CASSPPTGDTQYF.

The V and J genes are TRBV7-3 and TRBJ2-5; 13 nucleotides align to TRBD2. This CDR3 region has 16 residues. Per the germline V gene, CDR1 is SGHTA and CDR2 is FQGTGA. With 5 bases clipped from V and 6 bases from J, the junction kept 9 bases outside the gene matches. The CDR3 here is CASSISGTSGIKTQYF. The CDR3 coding sequence is TGTGCCAGCAGCATCTCCGGGACTAGCGGGATTAAGACCCAGTACTTC.